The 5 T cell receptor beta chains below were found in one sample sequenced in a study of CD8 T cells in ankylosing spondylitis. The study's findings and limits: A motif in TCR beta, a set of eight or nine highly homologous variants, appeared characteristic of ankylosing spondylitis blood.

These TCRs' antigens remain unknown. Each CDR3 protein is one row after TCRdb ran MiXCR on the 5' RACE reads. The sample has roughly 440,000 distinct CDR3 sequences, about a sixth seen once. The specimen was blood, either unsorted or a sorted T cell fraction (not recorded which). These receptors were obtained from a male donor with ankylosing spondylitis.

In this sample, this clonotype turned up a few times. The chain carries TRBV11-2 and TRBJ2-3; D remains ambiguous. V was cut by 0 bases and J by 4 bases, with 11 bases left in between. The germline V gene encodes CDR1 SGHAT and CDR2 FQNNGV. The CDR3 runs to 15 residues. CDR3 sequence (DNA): TGTGCCAGCAGCTTAGAATCCTCGGGTGCAGATACGCAGTATTTT. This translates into CASSLESSGADTQYF.

The CDR3, as DNA: TGTGCCAGCAGCTCCAATCCCCGGACTTATGGCTACACCTTC. It codes for CASSSNPRTYGYTF. The chain carries TRBV3-1 and TRBJ1-2; D uncertain. The CDR3 has 14 amino acids. V was clipped by 5 bases and J by 5 bases, with 15 bases between them. Germline CDR1 is LGHDT and CDR2 is YNNKEL (reference sequence).

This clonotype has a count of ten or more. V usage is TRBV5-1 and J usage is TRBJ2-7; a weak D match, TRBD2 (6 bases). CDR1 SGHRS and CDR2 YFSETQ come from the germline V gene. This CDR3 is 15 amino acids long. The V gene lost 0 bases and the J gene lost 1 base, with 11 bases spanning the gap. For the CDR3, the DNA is TGCGCCAGCAGCTTGGCGGGACTGGGGTCCTACGAGCAGTACTTC. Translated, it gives CASSLAGLGSYEQYF. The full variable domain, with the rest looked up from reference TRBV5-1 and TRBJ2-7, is KAGVTQTPRYLIKTRGQQVTLSCSPISGHRSVSWYQQTPGQGLQFLFEYFSETQRNKGNFPGRFSGRQFSNSRSEMNVSTLELGDSALYLCASSLAGLGSYEQYFGPGTRLTVT.

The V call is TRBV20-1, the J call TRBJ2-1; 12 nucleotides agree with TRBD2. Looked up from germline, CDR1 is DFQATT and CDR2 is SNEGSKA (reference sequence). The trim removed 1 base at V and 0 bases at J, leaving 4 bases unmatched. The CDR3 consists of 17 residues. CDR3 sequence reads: CSARVLAGGSSYNEQFF. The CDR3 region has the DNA TGCAGTGCTAGAGTACTAGCGGGGGGCAGCTCCTACAATGAGCAGTTCTTC.

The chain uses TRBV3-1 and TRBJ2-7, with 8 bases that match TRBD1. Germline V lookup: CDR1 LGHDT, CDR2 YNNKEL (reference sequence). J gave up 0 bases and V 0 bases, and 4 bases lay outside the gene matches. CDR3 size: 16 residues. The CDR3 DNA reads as TGTGCCAGCAGCCAAGATTGGGGACAGGTCTCCTACGAGCAGTACTTC. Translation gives CASSQDWGQVSYEQYF.